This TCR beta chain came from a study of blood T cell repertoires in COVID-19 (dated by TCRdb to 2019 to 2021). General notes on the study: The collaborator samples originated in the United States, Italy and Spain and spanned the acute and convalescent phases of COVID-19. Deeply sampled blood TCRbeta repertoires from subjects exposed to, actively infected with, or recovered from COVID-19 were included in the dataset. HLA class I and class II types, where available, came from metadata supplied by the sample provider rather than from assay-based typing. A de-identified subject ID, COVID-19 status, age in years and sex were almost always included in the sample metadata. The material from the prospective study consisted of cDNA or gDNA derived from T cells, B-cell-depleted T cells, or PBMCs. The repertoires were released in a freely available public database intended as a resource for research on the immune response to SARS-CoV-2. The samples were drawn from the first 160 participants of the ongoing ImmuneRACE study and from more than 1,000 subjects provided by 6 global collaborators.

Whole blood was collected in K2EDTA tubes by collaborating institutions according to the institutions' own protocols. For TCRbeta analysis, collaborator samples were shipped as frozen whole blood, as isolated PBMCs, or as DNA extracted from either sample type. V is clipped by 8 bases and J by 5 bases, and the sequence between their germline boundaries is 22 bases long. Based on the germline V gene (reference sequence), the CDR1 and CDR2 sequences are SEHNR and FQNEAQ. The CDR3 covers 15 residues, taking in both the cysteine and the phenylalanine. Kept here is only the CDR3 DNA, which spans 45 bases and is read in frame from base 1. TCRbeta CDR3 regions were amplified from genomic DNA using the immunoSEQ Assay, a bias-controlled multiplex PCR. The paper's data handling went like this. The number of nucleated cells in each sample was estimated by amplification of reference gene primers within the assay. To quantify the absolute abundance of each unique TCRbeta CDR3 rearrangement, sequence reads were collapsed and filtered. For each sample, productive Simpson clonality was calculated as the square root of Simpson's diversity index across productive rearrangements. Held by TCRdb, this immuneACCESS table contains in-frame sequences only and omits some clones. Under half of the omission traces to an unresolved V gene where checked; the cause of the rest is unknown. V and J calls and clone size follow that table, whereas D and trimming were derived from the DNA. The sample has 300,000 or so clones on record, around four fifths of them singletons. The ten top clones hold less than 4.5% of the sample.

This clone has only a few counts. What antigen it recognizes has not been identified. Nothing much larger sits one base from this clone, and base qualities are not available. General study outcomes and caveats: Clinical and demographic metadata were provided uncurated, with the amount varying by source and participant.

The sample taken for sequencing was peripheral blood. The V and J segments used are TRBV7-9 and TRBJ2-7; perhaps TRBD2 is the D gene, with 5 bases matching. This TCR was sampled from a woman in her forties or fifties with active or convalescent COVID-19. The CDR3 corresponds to CASCPQALASHEQYF. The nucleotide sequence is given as TGTGCCAGCTGCCCTCAAGCGCTAGCCAGCCACGAGCAGTACTTC.